The rows below give T cell receptor beta chains drawn from one sample of a study of T cells in Graves' hyperthyroidism and ophthalmopathy. TCRdb called the multiplex PCR reads again in MiXCR, with one record for every CDR3 protein. The data contain approximately 500,000 distinct CDR3 sequences, under 60% of them singletons. Sequenced input: peripheral blood or thyroid tissue (not recorded which). The receptor source for this set is a woman under 30 with Graves' hyperthyroidism. CDR3s include the opening cysteine and the closing phenylalanine or tryptophan. The D gene is left open where the match is weak. Clone size is shown for a subset of rows, as once, few, many or a class of expanded clone.

abundance,v_gene,j_gene,d_gene,CDR3aa,CDR3nt
NA,TRBV11-3,TRBJ2-3,NA,CASSLANTNTQYF,TGTGCCAGCAGCTTAGCGAACACGAATACGCAGTATTTT
NA,TRBV14,TRBJ2-7,TRBD2,CASSRSSGRDEQYF,TGTGCCAGCAGCCGTTCTAGCGGGAGGGACGAGCAGTACTTC
many,TRBV6-5,TRBJ2-5,TRBD2,CASSTPRASGSQETQYF,TGTGCCAGCAGTACACCCCGGGCTAGCGGGAGTCAAGAGACCCAGTACTTC
many,TRBV28,TRBJ2-5,NA,CATSGLAETQYF,TGTGCCACCTCTGGGCTAGCAGAGACCCAGTACTTC
NA,TRBV9,TRBJ2-2,NA,CASSVLKSGELFF,TGTGCCAGCAGCGTACTCAAATCAGGGGAGCTGTTTTTT
many,TRBV12-3/TRBV12-4,TRBJ1-5,NA,CASSIWGGDQPQHF,TGTGCCAGCAGTATTTGGGGGGGAGATCAGCCCCAGCATTTT
once,TRBV24-1,TRBJ1-1,TRBD1,CATSDGQGEAFF,TGTGCCACCAGCGACGGACAGGGTGAAGCTTTCTTT
many,TRBV7-2,TRBJ1-5,TRBD1,CASSGDRGNQPQHF,TGTGCCAGCAGCGGGGACAGGGGAAATCAGCCCCAGCATTTT
many,TRBV27,TRBJ2-2,TRBD1,CASSFRDRSTGELFF,TGTGCCAGCAGTTTCCGGGACAGATCCACCGGGGAGCTGTTTTTT
many,TRBV20-1,TRBJ2-5,TRBD2,CSARDPVTSGAQETQYF,TGCAGTGCTAGAGATCCCGTGACTAGCGGAGCTCAAGAGACCCAGTACTTC
many,TRBV7-6,TRBJ2-5,TRBD1,CASSTGTGGETQYF,TGTGCCAGCAGCACTGGGACAGGGGGAGAGACCCAGTACTTC
many,TRBV12-5,TRBJ1-6,NA,CASGLLPDNSPLHF,TGTGCTAGTGGTTTACTGCCGGATAATTCACCCCTCCACTTT
many,TRBV27,TRBJ1-1,NA,CASSIPGRGAFF,TGTGCCAGCAGTATCCCGGGACGAGGGGCTTTCTTT
NA,TRBV7-2,TRBJ2-3,NA,CASSLARMDTQYF,TGTGCCAGCAGCTTAGCAAGGATGGATACGCAGTATTTT
many,TRBV19,TRBJ1-2,TRBD1,CASRDRGDYGYTF,TGTGCCAGTAGGGACAGGGGGGACTATGGCTACACCTTC
NA,TRBV19,TRBJ2-3,TRBD2,CASSIGAGGPRDTQYF,TGTGCCAGTAGTATAGGAGCGGGAGGGCCGAGGGATACGCAGTATTTT
many,TRBV7-8,TRBJ2-7,NA,CASSLDGPYEQYF,TGTGCCAGCAGCTTAGACGGCCCCTACGAGCAGTACTTC
once,TRBV15,TRBJ2-5,NA,CATSSDDRRETQYF,TGTGCCACCAGCAGTGATGACCGAAGGGAGACCCAGTACTTC
many,TRBV20-1,TRBJ1-2,TRBD1,CSAKRQGGNYGYTF,TGCAGTGCTAAAAGACAGGGTGGAAACTATGGCTACACCTTC
NA,TRBV7-3,TRBJ2-7,TRBD1,CASSLDRVSPGEQYF,TGTGCCAGCAGCTTAGACAGGGTGAGCCCTGGAGAGCAGTACTTC
few,TRBV20-1,TRBJ2-7,TRBD2,CSARDVAGSYEQYF,TGCAGTGCTAGAGATGTAGCGGGGTCCTACGAGCAGTACTTC
many,TRBV4-1,TRBJ1-2,NA,CASSPGWGYTF,TGCGCCAGCAGCCCCGGGTGGGGCTACACCTTC
NA,TRBV29-1,TRBJ1-1,TRBD1,CSVGRTGHTEAFF,TGCAGCGTTGGTAGGACAGGCCACACTGAAGCTTTCTTT
many,TRBV28,TRBJ2-5,TRBD2,CASSFRTSGGETQYF,TGTGCCAGCAGTTTCCGGACTAGCGGCGGGGAGACCCAGTACTTC
NA,TRBV10-1,TRBJ1-1,NA,CASSEGMDTEAFF,TGCGCCAGCAGTGAGGGGATGGACACTGAAGCTTTCTTT
many,TRBV4-2,TRBJ1-2,NA,CASSHTAGEIDGYTF,TGTGCCAGCAGCCACACCGCAGGGGAAATCGACGGCTACACCTTC